This T cell receptor (beta chain) was retrieved from a study of T cell changes during pregnancy in multiple sclerosis. Germline CDR1 is SGHRS and CDR2 is YFSETQ. The V gene end was trimmed by 1 base and the J gene end by 4 bases; junction bases not matched to a gene: 19. The length of the CDR3 is 19 residues. Some clones are missing from TCRdb's copy, which holds only in-frame ones; the method was immunoSEQ multiplex PCR. Here the sample spans about 67,000 clones, about 91% being singletons. The chain recombines TRBV5-1 with TRBJ2-7; TRBD2 agrees at 8 bases. This sample comprised peripheral blood, obtained after pregnancy. The sequence came from a female donor with multiple sclerosis, enrolled in a pregnancy study. The CDR3: CASSLKSGGLLGPSYEQYF. CDR3 sequence (DNA): TGCGCCAGCAGCTTGAAGTCGGGAGGGCTACTAGGGCCCTCTTACGAGCAGTACTTC.